The 21 T cell receptor beta chains in this list originate from one sample, sequenced in a study of identical twins. TCRdb called the 5' RACE reads again in MiXCR, with one record for every CDR3 protein. The data contain some 270,000 distinct CDR3 sequences, about 8.5% of them singletons. This sample was also put to use in a study of yellow fever vaccine responses in identical twins.

The specimen was CD8+ T cells sorted from blood. The receptor set was obtained from a woman aged 18-29 years in good health.

A few counts support this clonotype. The chain uses TRBV15 and TRBJ2-5; weak D call: TRBD2 (6 bases). The CDR3 is made up of 15 amino acids. V shed 1 base and J shed 5 bases, with 14 bases lying between them. In germline, CDR1 is LNHNV, CDR2 YYDKDF (reference sequence). The chain's CDR3 is CATSRVLRDGETQYF. The CDR3 DNA reads TGTGCCACCAGCAGAGTTCTGCGGGATGGGGAGACCCAGTACTTC.

This sequence joins TRBV24-1 and TRBJ2-1; D is unclear. Germline values: CDR1 KGHDR, CDR2 SFDVKD. The CDR3 covers 12 residues. Between the trimmed V and J ends, which lost 1 base and 8 bases, there was a span of 5 bases. For the CDR3, the DNA is TGTGCCACCAGTGATTTAAAGGATGAGCAGTTCTTC. As protein: CATSDLKDEQFF.

Many counts were recorded for this clonotype. V usage is TRBV4-3 and J usage is TRBJ2-3; TRBD1 or TRBD2 may be the D gene (5 bases each). V was pared by 11 bases and J by 2 bases, with 11 bases between. Germline V gene lookup returns CDR1 LGHNA and CDR2 YSLEER. The CDR3 has 12 amino acids. CDR3 loop: CASRGLTDTQYF. CDR3 bases: TGCGCCTCACGGGGCCTCACAGATACGCAGTATTTT.

This clonotype was seen a few times. The chain has TRBV24-1 and TRBJ2-1, with D uncertain. V dropped 3 bases and J dropped 10 bases, with 18 bases sitting between them. CDR1 KGHDR and CDR2 SFDVKD come from the germline V gene. This CDR3 has 15 residues. As DNA, the CDR3 is TGTGCCACCAGTGATCCACTAACCCCTAGGGTCGAGCAGTTCTTC. This codes for CATSDPLTPRVEQFF.

The chain links TRBV5-6 to TRBJ1-2; no clear D gene. The CDR3 sequence is 12 residues long. The V end lost 2 bases, the J end lost 8 bases, and 10 bases lay between the germline ends. The germline V gene encodes CDR1 SGHDT and CDR2 YYEEEE. The CDR3 DNA is TGTGCCAGCAGCTTTATGGTTTCCGGCTACACCTTC. It yields the protein CASSFMVSGYTF.

In this sample, this clonotype turned up many times. The rearrangement joins TRBV29-1 to TRBJ1-2; TRBD1 is a possible D gene (6 bases). The germline V gene has CDR1 SQVTM and CDR2 ANQGSEA. The CDR3 runs 14 residues. Trimming cost V 2 bases and J 5 bases, with 15 bases left between them. The CDR3 DNA reads as TGCAGCGTTGAAACCCGGGGGCCCCTATATGGCTACACCTTC. Translation: CSVETRGPLYGYTF.

This clonotype was counted at least ten times. The J gene is TRBJ2-1, the V gene TRBV3-1; 9 nucleotides line up with TRBD1. The V and J ends lost 5 bases and 7 bases, in that order; junction bases with no gene match: 6. The CDR3 is 14 residues long. CDR1 LGHDT and CDR2 YNNKEL come from the germline V gene (reference sequence). The CDR3 loop is CASSEGQGVNEQFF. The CDR3 nucleotides are TGTGCCAGCAGCGAGGGACAGGGAGTAAATGAGCAGTTCTTC.

This clonotype was counted only a few times. The CDR3 region has the DNA TGTGCCAGCAGCCGCGTTCCCGAATCTGGGGCCAACGTCCTGACTTTC. This encodes CASSRVPESGANVLTF. V usage is TRBV3-1 and J usage is TRBJ2-6; D gene unclear. Trimming shortened V by 4 bases and J by 1 base, and 11 bases separated the two germline ends. CDR3 length: 16 amino acids. Germline V gene sequence: CDR1 LGHDT, CDR2 YNNKEL (reference sequence).

The J gene is TRBJ2-3, the V gene TRBV7-9; maybe TRBD1 (6 bases). V gave up 5 bases and J gave up 0 bases, with 12 bases separating them. Germline V gives CDR1 SEHNR, CDR2 FQNEAQ (reference sequence). The length of the CDR3 is 15 residues. The CDR3 DNA follows: TGTGCCAGCAGCCCCCGGGACACGAGCACAGATACGCAGTATTTT. Translating it yields CASSPRDTSTDTQYF.

This clonotype was observed a few times. The chain links TRBV12-3 or TRBV12-4 to TRBJ2-2; D is possibly TRBD2 (6 bases). Trimming shortened V by 7 bases and J by 5 bases, and 11 bases separated the two germline ends. The CDR3 is 13 residues long. In DNA form, the CDR3 reads TGTGCCAGCAAGGAGGGGAATACCGGGGAGCTGTTTTTT. It is translated as CASKEGNTGELFF.

V and J are TRBV9 and TRBJ2-7, with 11 bases matching TRBD2. Germline values: CDR1 SGDLS, CDR2 YYNGEE. Trimming removed 3 bases from V and 6 bases from J; junction bases left unmatched: 8. The CDR3 consists of 15 residues. CDR3 residues: CASSASSGREGEQYF. The CDR3 DNA follows: TGTGCCAGCAGCGCCAGTAGCGGGAGGGAGGGCGAGCAGTACTTC.

This clonotype was recorded at least ten times. This chain uses TRBV5-6 with TRBJ2-3; unclear D gene. Trimming cost V 2 bases and J 1 base, with 5 bases left between them. Looked up from germline, CDR1 is SGHDT and CDR2 is YYEEEE. The length of the CDR3 is 13 residues. CDR3 bases: TGTGCCAGCAGCTTTGTCCGCACAGATACGCAGTATTTT. Its translation: CASSFVRTDTQYF.

The rearrangement joins TRBV10-1 to TRBJ2-5; 10 bases fit TRBD2. This CDR3 is 16 amino acids long. CDR1 and CDR2 (germline): WNHNN, SYGVQD (reference sequence). Trimming at V came to 0 bases and at J to 5 bases, leaving 6 bases not matched to a gene. In DNA, the CDR3 is TGCGCCAGCAGTGAGTCGAGGCTAGCGGGAGTGGAGACCCAGTACTTC. Residues: CASSESRLAGVETQYF.

This sequence joins TRBV27 and TRBJ2-7; 10 nucleotides agree with TRBD2. V was clipped by 5 bases and J by 0 bases; unmatched bases: 4. This CDR3 has 15 amino acids. Germline CDR1 is MNHEY and CDR2 is SMNVEV (reference sequence). CDR3 nucleotide sequence: TGTGCCAGCAGTCAAACTAGCGGGGTCTCCTACGAGCAGTACTTC. It codes for CASSQTSGVSYEQYF.

The chain couples TRBV4-2 to TRBJ1-6; 9 positions match TRBD1. This CDR3 is built from 15 residues. Germline trimming cut 2 bases from V and 6 bases from J; bases unmatched to any gene: 2. Looked up from germline, CDR1 is LGHNA and CDR2 is YNFKEQ. The CDR3 spells CASSQRQGGNSPLHF. The CDR3 DNA sequence: TGTGCCAGCAGCCAACGACAGGGGGGTAATTCACCCCTCCACTTT.

This clonotype was seen many times. V is TRBV7-9 and J is TRBJ1-6; D not certain. CDR3 length: 13 residues. The V end was cut by 2 bases, the J end by 10 bases, with 9 bases between. Germline assignment: CDR1 SEHNR and CDR2 FQNEAQ (reference sequence). The CDR3 is CASSLRTYSPLHF. CDR3 DNA sequence: TGTGCCAGCAGCTTAAGAACATACTCACCCCTCCACTTT.

This clonotype was seen repeatedly, ten times or more. This chain uses TRBV3-1 with TRBJ2-1, with a possible D match to TRBD2 (5 bases). Trimming pared 1 base from V and 1 base from J, leaving 11 bases between. This CDR3 region has 16 residues. Germline CDR1 reads LGHDT; CDR2 reads YNNKEL (reference sequence). This CDR3 reads CASSQVSGNSYNEQFF. CDR3 DNA sequence: TGTGCCAGCAGCCAAGTCAGCGGAAATTCCTACAATGAGCAGTTCTTC.

This clonotype has a count of ten or more. V and J are TRBV7-6 and TRBJ2-3; TRBD1 might be the D (6 bases). CDR3 length: 15 amino acids. V was trimmed by 2 bases and J by 1 base, leaving 10 bases between them. The V gene's germline CDR1 is SGHVS and CDR2 FNYEAQ. CDR3 sequence (DNA): TGTGCCAGCAGCTTATCGGCAGGGGGCACAGATACGCAGTATTTT. Translation gives CASSLSAGGTDTQYF. Full variable domain (outside the CDR3, taken from reference TRBV7-6 and TRBJ2-3): GAGVSQSPRYKVTKRGQDVALRCDPISGHVSLYWYRQALGQGPEFLTYFNYEAQQDKSGLPNDRFSAERPEGSISTLTIQRTEQRDSAMYRCASSLSAGGTDTQYFGPGTRLTVL.

The V and J genes are TRBV12-3 or TRBV12-4 and TRBJ1-4; the D is unclear. The V end was cut by 6 bases, the J end by 6 bases, with 14 bases between. The CDR3 spans 14 residues. The CDR3 loop is CASRGTARDEKLFF. CDR3 bases: TGTGCCAGCAGGGGAACAGCGCGGGATGAAAAACTGTTTTTT.

This clonotype was found many times. This chain links TRBV3-1 with TRBJ2-3, with D uncertain. CDR1 is LGHDT and CDR2 is YNNKEL in the germline V gene (reference sequence). Trimming took 4 bases from V and 0 from J, leaving 14 bases between them. The CDR3 loop spans 16 amino acids. CDR3 in amino acids: CASSPEGRPSTDTQYF. The DNA of the CDR3 is TGTGCCAGCAGCCCTGAAGGACGGCCAAGCACAGATACGCAGTATTTT.

This clonotype was observed many times. V and J are TRBV10-3 and TRBJ1-1; D might be TRBD1 (5 bases). The CDR3 length is 14 residues. V shed 3 bases and J shed 6 bases, with 14 bases lying between them. The germline CDR1 and CDR2 sequences are ENHRY and SYGVKD. CDR3: CAISERQSTSEAFF. In DNA, the CDR3 is TGTGCCATCAGTGAACGACAGAGTACATCTGAAGCTTTCTTT.